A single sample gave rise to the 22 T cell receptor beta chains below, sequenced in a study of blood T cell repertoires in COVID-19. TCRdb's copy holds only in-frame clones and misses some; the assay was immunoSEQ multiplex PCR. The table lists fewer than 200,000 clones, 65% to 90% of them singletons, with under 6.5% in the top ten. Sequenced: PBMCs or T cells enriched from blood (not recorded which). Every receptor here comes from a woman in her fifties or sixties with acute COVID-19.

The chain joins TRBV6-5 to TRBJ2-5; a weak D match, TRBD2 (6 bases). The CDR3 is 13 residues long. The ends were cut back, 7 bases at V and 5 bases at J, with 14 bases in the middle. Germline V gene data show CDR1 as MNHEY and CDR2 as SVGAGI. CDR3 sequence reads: CASTPGGWETQYF. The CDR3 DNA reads TGTGCCAGCACCCCCGGGGGTTGGGAGACCCAGTACTTC.

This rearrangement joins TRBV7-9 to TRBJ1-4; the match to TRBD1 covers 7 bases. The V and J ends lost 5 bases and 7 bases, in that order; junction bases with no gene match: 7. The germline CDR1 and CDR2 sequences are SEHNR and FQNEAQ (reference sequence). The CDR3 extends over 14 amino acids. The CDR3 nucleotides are TGTGCCAGCAGCCCGACAGGGTCTCCTGAAAAACTGTTTTTT. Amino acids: CASSPTGSPEKLFF.

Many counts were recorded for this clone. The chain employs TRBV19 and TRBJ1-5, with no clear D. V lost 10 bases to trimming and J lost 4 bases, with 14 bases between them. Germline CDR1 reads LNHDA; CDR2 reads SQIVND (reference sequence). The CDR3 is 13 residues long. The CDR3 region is CATRVRSNQPQHF. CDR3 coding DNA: TGTGCCACCCGGGTAAGAAGTAATCAGCCCCAGCATTTT.

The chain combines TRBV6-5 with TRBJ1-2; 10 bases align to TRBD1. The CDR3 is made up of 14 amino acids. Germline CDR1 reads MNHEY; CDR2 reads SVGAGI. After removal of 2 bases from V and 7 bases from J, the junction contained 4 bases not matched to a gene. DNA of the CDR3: TGTGCCAGCAGTTACGACAGGGGGCGCGGTGGCTACACCTTC. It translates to CASSYDRGRGGYTF.

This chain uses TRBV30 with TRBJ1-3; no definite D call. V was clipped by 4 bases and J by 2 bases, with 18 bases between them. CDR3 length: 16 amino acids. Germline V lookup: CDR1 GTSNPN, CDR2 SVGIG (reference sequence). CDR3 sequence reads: CAWILPIRVAGNTIYF. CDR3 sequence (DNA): TGTGCCTGGATCCTTCCGATAAGAGTCGCTGGAAACACCATATATTTT. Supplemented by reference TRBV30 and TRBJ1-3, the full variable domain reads SQTIHQWPATLVQPVGSPLSLECTVEGTSNPNLYWYRQAAGRGLQLLFYSVGIGQISSEVPQNLSASRPQDRQFILSSKKLLLSDSGFYLCAWILPIRVAGNTIYFGEGSWLTVV.

The CDR3 DNA reads TGTGCCAGCAGTCCGACAGGGAACAAGTATTCACCCCTCCACTTT. Protein: CASSPTGNKYSPLHF. The rearrangement joins TRBV27 to TRBJ1-6, with 7 bases fitting TRBD1. V shed 5 bases and J 8 bases; nucleotides not matched to a gene: 9. Germline values: CDR1 MNHEY, CDR2 SMNVEV (reference sequence). The CDR3 has 15 amino acids.

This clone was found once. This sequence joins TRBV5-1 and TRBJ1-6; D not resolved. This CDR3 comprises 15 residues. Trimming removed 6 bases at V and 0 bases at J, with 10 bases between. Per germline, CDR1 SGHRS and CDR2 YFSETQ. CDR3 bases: TGCGCCAGCACGCAAATTAGCTCCTATAATTCACCCCTCCACTTT. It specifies CASTQISSYNSPLHF.

CDR3 residues: CASSIIGQGSHGYTF. Here the CDR3 DNA reads TGTGCCAGTAGTATAATAGGACAGGGCTCCCATGGCTACACCTTC. The V gene is TRBV19, the J gene TRBJ1-2, with TRBD1 matching 8 bases. There are 15 residues in the CDR3. The ends lost 2 bases at V and 6 bases at J; junction bases unmatched: 8. CDR1 LNHDA and CDR2 SQIVND come from the germline V gene (reference sequence). The full variable domain, with the rest looked up from reference TRBV19 and TRBJ1-2, is DGGITQSPKYLFRKEGQNVTLSCEQNLNHDAMYWYRQDPGQGLRLIYYSQIVNDFQKGDIAEGYSVSREKKESFPLTVTSAQKNPTAFYLCASSIIGQGSHGYTFGSGTRLTVV.

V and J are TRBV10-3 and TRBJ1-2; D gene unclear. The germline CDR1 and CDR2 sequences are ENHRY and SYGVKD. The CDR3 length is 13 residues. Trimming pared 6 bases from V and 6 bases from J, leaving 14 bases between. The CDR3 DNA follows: TGTGCCATCAGCCGGGAAAGAGAAGATGGCTACACCTTC. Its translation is CAISREREDGYTF.

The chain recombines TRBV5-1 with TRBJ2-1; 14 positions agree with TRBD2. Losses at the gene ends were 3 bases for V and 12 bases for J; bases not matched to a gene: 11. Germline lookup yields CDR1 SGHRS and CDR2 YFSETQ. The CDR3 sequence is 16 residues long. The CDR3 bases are TGCGCCAGCAGCTCCGGGACTAGCGGGGGAACCACGGGGCAGTTCTTC. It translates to CASSSGTSGGTTGQFF.

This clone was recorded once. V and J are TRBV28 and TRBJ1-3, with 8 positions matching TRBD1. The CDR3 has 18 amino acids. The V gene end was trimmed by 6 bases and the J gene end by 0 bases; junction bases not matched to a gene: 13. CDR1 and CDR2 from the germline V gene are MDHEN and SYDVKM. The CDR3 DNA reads TGTGCCAGCAGGAAGGACAGGGCGAGGGTTACCTCTGGAAACACCATATATTTT. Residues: CASRKDRARVTSGNTIYF.

As DNA, the CDR3 is TGTGCCAGCAGCCCGGGGACAGCTATCTATGGCTACACCTTC. Translated: CASSPGTAIYGYTF. This chain links TRBV7-2 with TRBJ1-2, with 7 bases that match TRBD1. This CDR3 region has 14 residues. Per the germline V gene, CDR1 is SGHTA and CDR2 is FQGNSA. V gave up 5 bases and J gave up 4 bases; unmatched junction bases: 7. The full variable domain, its missing parts supplied by reference TRBV7-2 and TRBJ1-2, is GAGVSQSPSNKVTEKGKDVELRCDPISGHTALYWYRQSLGQGLEFLIYFQGNSAPDKSGLPSDRFSAERTGGSVSTLTIQRTQQEDSAVYLCASSPGTAIYGYTFGSGTRLTVV.

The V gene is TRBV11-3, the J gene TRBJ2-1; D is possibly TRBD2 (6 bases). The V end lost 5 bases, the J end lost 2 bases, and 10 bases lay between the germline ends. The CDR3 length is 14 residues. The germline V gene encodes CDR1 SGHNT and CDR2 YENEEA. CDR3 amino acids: CASSPGGTYNEQFF. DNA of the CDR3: TGTGCCAGCAGCCCGGGCGGGACCTACAATGAGCAGTTCTTC.

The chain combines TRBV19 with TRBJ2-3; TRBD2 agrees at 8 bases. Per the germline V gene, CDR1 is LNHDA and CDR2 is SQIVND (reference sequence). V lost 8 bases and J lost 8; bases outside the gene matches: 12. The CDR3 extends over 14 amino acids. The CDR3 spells CASFDGLARPTQYF. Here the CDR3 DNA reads TGTGCCAGTTTTGACGGACTAGCCCGCCCTACGCAGTATTTT.

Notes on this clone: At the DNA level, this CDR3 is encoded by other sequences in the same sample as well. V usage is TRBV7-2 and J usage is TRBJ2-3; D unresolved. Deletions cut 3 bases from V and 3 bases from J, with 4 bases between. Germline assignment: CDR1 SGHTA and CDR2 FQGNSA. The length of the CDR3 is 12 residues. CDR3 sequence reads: CASSFLTDTQYF. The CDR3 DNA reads TGTGCCAGCAGCTTTTTAACAGATACGCAGTATTTT.

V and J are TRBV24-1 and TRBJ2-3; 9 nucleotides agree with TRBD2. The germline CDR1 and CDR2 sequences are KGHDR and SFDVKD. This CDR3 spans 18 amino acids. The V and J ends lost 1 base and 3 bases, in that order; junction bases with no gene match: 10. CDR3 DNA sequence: TGTGCCACCAGTGATTTTAGTTGGGCTAGCGGGAAGACAGATACGCAGTATTTT. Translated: CATSDFSWASGKTDTQYF.

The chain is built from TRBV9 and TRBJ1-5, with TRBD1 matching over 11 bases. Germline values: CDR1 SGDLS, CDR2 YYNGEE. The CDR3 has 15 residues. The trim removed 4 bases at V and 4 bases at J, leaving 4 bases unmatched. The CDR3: CASSTGTGGNQPQHF. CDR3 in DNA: TGTGCCAGCAGCACCGGGACAGGGGGTAATCAGCCCCAGCATTTT.

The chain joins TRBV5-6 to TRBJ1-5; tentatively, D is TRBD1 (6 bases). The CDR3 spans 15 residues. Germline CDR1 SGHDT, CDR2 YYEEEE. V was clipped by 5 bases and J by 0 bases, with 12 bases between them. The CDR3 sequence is CASRRGQISNQPQHF. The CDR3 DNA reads TGTGCCAGCAGAAGAGGACAGATTAGCAATCAGCCCCAGCATTTT.

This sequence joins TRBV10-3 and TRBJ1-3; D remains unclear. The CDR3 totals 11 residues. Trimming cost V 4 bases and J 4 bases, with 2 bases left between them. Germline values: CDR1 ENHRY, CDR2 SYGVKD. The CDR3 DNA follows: TGTGCCATCAGTGCGGGAAACACCATATATTTT. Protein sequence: CAISAGNTIYF.

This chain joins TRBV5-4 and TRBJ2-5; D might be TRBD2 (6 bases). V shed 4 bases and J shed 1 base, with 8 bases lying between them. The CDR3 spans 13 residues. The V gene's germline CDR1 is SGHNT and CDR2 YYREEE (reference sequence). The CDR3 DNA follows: TGTGCCAGCAGCCCGGGACTCCAAGAGACCCAGTACTTC. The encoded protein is CASSPGLQETQYF.

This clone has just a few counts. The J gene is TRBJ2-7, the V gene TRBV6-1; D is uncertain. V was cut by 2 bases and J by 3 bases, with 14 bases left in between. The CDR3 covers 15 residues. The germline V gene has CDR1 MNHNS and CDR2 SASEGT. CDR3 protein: CASSETPETVYEQYF. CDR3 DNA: TGTGCCAGCAGTGAAACCCCGGAGACCGTCTACGAGCAGTACTTC.

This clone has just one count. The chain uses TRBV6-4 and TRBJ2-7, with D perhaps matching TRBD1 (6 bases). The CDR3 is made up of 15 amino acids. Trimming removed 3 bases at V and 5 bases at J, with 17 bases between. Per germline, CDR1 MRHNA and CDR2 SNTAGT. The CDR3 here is CASSEPNRVEDEQYF. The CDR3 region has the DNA TGTGCCAGCAGTGAACCTAACAGGGTTGAGGACGAGCAGTACTTC.